This T cell receptor beta chain was sequenced during a study of memory CD4+ T cells and cytomegalovirus serostatus. Whole-study results and caveats: CMV serostatus prediction reached median AUC roughly 0.95, or 0.91 with US-trained model.

The ends were cut back, 2 bases at V and 5 bases at J, with 9 bases in the middle. The germline gives CDR1 SEHNR, CDR2 FQNEAQ (reference sequence). The CDR3 covers 14 residues. The sort gate was single viable CD3+CD4+CD8-CD45RO+ cells for memory CD4+ T cells. The repertoire was sequenced with immunoSEQ multiplex PCR; TCRdb's copy has only in-frame clones and lacks some. This table has about 82,000 clones, around 80% appearing once. Concerning this clone itself: Its specificity is unknown.

The material sequenced was memory CD4+ T cells from blood. The origin of this receptor is an adult in good health and CMV-seronegative. This chain joins TRBV7-9 and TRBJ2-2; tentatively, D is TRBD1 or TRBD2 (5 bases each). CDR3 DNA: TGTGCCAGCAGCTTACGGGACGTTACCGGGGAGCTGTTTTTT. This translates into CASSLRDVTGELFF.